These 21 T cell receptor beta chains originate from one sample sequenced in a study of graft-versus-host responses after intestinal transplantation. Repertoires were generated with immunoSEQ multiplex PCR, while TCRdb's copy carries only in-frame clones and drops some. This table has over 70,000 clones, 90% appearing once. These TCRs' antigens remain unknown. Sample: unstimulated CD8+ T cells sorted from spleen or lymph node cells, taken before transplant. These receptors all come from a human donor who was the organ donor for an intestinal transplant.

The chain uses TRBV4-1 and TRBJ1-4, with D possibly TRBD1 on 5 matching bases. CDR3 length equals 14 residues. Germline assignment: CDR1 MGHRA and CDR2 YSYEKL. Trimming took 1 base from V and 4 from J, leaving 7 bases between them. CDR3 residues: CASSQVDSNEKLFF. Here the CDR3 DNA reads TGCGCCAGCAGCCAAGTTGACAGTAATGAAAAACTGTTTTTT.

This chain uses TRBV5-6 with TRBJ2-4; D gene unclear. V was pared by 0 bases and J by 6 bases, with 10 bases between. This CDR3 has 14 residues. Germline loops: CDR1 SGHDT, CDR2 YYEEEE. The CDR3 loop reads CASSLASPGNIQYF. DNA for the CDR3: TGTGCCAGCAGCTTGGCGTCCCCAGGAAACATTCAGTACTTC.

This clone was counted once. The rearrangement joins TRBV5-6 to TRBJ2-7; the match to TRBD1 covers 8 bases. J lost 4 bases, V lost 5 bases, and 14 bases had no gene match. The CDR3 runs 16 residues. CDR1 is SGHDT, CDR2 YYEEEE, per germline. For the CDR3, the DNA is TGTGCCAGCAGTTTACTCGGGACAGGCCTTTTTTACGAGCAGTACGTC. Protein: CASSLLGTGLFYEQYV.

V usage is TRBV2 and J usage is TRBJ1-5; D possibly corresponds to TRBD1 (5 bases). Germline V gene sequence: CDR1 SNHLY, CDR2 FYNNEI. CDR3 length: 15 amino acids. V was cut by 1 base and J by 0 bases, with 7 bases left in between. The CDR3 sequence: CASSEGQHSNQPQHF. CDR3 sequence (DNA): TGTGCCAGCAGTGAAGGACAGCATAGCAATCAGCCCCAGCATTTT.

The sample holds one count of this clone. This sequence joins TRBV27 and TRBJ1-2, with 7 bases identical to TRBD1. CDR1 and CDR2 from the germline V gene are MNHEY and SMNVEV (reference sequence). The V and J ends lost 6 bases and 0 bases, in that order; junction bases with no gene match: 7. CDR3 length: 15 amino acids. CDR3 coding DNA: TGTGCCAGCAGCGGTTCCGGGACAGCTAACTATGGCTACACCTTC. Translation: CASSGSGTANYGYTF.

The chain joins TRBV6-4 to TRBJ2-5, with TRBD2 matching 12 bases. The CDR3 spans 15 residues. V trimming: 2 bases; J trimming: 2 bases; junction bases outside the gene matches: 0. Per the germline V gene, CDR1 is MRHNA and CDR2 is SNTAGT. CDR3 nucleotides: TGTGCCAGCAGTGACCTAGCGGGGGGGCAAGAGACCCAGTACTTC. Translated, it gives CASSDLAGGQETQYF.

V usage is TRBV19 and J usage is TRBJ1-1; no clear D gene. This CDR3 region has 14 residues. Trimming cost V 4 bases and J 5 bases, with 14 bases left between them. Germline CDR1 reads LNHDA; CDR2 reads SQIVND (reference sequence). The CDR3 region has the DNA TGTGCCAGTAGTACGTGGGGTGGAGGTACTGAAGCTTTCTTT. As protein: CASSTWGGGTEAFF. Supplemented by reference TRBV19 and TRBJ1-1, the full variable domain reads DGGITQSPKYLFRKEGQNVTLSCEQNLNHDAMYWYRQDPGQGLRLIYYSQIVNDFQKGDIAEGYSVSREKKESFPLTVTSAQKNPTAFYLCASSTWGGGTEAFFGQGTRLTVV.

V gene TRBV6-1 combines with J gene TRBJ2-1; a possible D gene is TRBD2 (6 bases). Germline CDR1 is MNHNS and CDR2 is SASEGT. CDR3 length: 13 residues. V was cut by 6 bases and J by 8 bases, with 14 bases left in between. Here the CDR3 reads CASRGEAWDEQFF. In nucleotides, the CDR3 is TGTGCCAGCAGGGGGGAGGCGTGGGATGAGCAGTTCTTC.

V and J are TRBV4-1 and TRBJ2-1; 11 nucleotides align to TRBD2. The germline V gene has CDR1 MGHRA and CDR2 YSYEKL. The CDR3 is 15 amino acids. V shed 4 bases, J shed 5 bases, and the junction held 4 bases outside the gene matches. The CDR3 nucleotides are TGCGCCAGCAGCCTCTATAGCGGGGGGGACAATGAGCAGTTCTTC. This sequence encodes CASSLYSGGDNEQFF.

This clone has just a few counts. This sequence joins TRBV6-4 and TRBJ2-3, with TRBD2 matching 7 bases. CDR3 size: 16 residues. The germline V gene has CDR1 MRHNA and CDR2 SNTAGT. The J segment lost 2 bases and the V segment lost 0 bases, leaving 5 bases of the junction unmatched. The CDR3 nucleotides are TGTGCCAGCAGTGACTCTGCGGGGGATTCCACAGATACGCAGTATTTT. It encodes CASSDSAGDSTDTQYF.

The V call is TRBV4-3, the J call TRBJ1-6, with D unresolved. V was trimmed by 1 base and J by 7 bases, leaving 11 bases between them. The CDR3 loop spans 15 amino acids. CDR1 is LGHNA, CDR2 YSLEER, per germline. CDR3 nucleotide sequence: TGCGCCAGCAGCCAAGTTGGACTCCTAAATTCACCCCTCCACTTT. This codes for CASSQVGLLNSPLHF.

This chain connects TRBV5-1 to TRBJ2-1; tentative D call: TRBD1 (5 bases). Germline loops: CDR1 SGHRS, CDR2 YFSETQ. V lost 5 bases and J lost 5, with 8 bases in between. This CDR3 comprises 12 residues. CDR3 loop: CASSWGDNEQFF. CDR3 nucleotides: TGCGCCAGCAGTTGGGGCGACAATGAGCAGTTCTTC. Based on the CDR3 plus reference TRBV5-1 and TRBJ2-1, the full variable domain is KAGVTQTPRYLIKTRGQQVTLSCSPISGHRSVSWYQQTPGQGLQFLFEYFSETQRNKGNFPGRFSGRQFSNSRSEMNVSTLELGDSALYLCASSWGDNEQFFGPGTRLTVL.

This rearrangement joins TRBV5-1 to TRBJ2-2; 11 bases map to TRBD1. V trimming: 2 bases; J trimming: 6 bases; junction bases outside the gene matches: 3. The CDR3 has 15 residues. CDR1 SGHRS and CDR2 YFSETQ come from the germline V gene. The CDR3: CASSLGQGAAGELFF. CDR3 DNA sequence: TGCGCCAGCAGCTTAGGACAGGGGGCTGCCGGGGAGCTGTTTTTT. Together with reference TRBV5-1 and TRBJ2-2, the CDR3 gives the full variable domain: KAGVTQTPRYLIKTRGQQVTLSCSPISGHRSVSWYQQTPGQGLQFLFEYFSETQRNKGNFPGRFSGRQFSNSRSEMNVSTLELGDSALYLCASSLGQGAAGELFFGEGSRLTVL.

The chain joins TRBV5-1 to TRBJ1-1; D is unresolved. The germline V and J ends were trimmed by 2 bases and 7 bases, with 9 bases remaining between them. The CDR3 runs to 12 residues. Germline CDR1 reads SGHRS; CDR2 reads YFSETQ. The CDR3: CASSLNSNEAFF. CDR3 coding DNA: TGCGCCAGCAGCTTAAACTCCAATGAAGCTTTCTTT. Together with reference TRBV5-1 and TRBJ1-1, the CDR3 gives the full variable domain: KAGVTQTPRYLIKTRGQQVTLSCSPISGHRSVSWYQQTPGQGLQFLFEYFSETQRNKGNFPGRFSGRQFSNSRSEMNVSTLELGDSALYLCASSLNSNEAFFGQGTRLTVV.

The gene calls are TRBV11-2 and TRBJ2-1; D is ambiguous. V lost 0 bases, J lost 7 bases, and 10 bases lay in between. CDR1 is SGHAT and CDR2 is FQNNGV in the germline V gene. The CDR3 is 14 residues long. CDR3 DNA: TGTGCCAGCAGCTTAGATCTGGCAGCGAATGAGCAGTTCTTC. This codes for CASSLDLAANEQFF.

This clone was counted only a few times. The rearrangement uses TRBV28 and TRBJ1-3; unclear D gene. Germline CDR1 is MDHEN and CDR2 is SYDVKM. Trimming took 8 bases from V and 1 from J, leaving 9 bases between them. The CDR3 totals 13 residues. CDR3 coding DNA: TGTGCCAGCCTACCTGTTTCTGGAAACACCATATATTTT. It yields the protein CASLPVSGNTIYF.

CDR3 sequence: CASSTPNRGQGQPQHF. For the CDR3, the DNA is TGTGCCAGTAGTACCCCCAACAGGGGACAGGGACAGCCCCAGCATTTT. V is TRBV19 and J is TRBJ1-5; TRBD1 agrees at 9 bases. The germline gives CDR1 LNHDA, CDR2 SQIVND (reference sequence). J was trimmed by 7 bases and V by 4 bases; bases with no gene match: 11. This CDR3 is built from 16 residues.

V is TRBV5-1 and J is TRBJ2-5, with D maybe TRBD1 (6 bases). The CDR3 has 14 residues. V shed 5 bases and J shed 2 bases, with 13 bases lying between them. Germline CDR1 SGHRS, CDR2 YFSETQ. The CDR3 sequence is CASRQGQQQETQYF. CDR3 nucleotide sequence: TGCGCCAGCAGGCAAGGACAGCAACAAGAGACCCAGTACTTC.

The CDR3 sequence: CASSVARTGDRGLYEQFF. CDR3 coding DNA: TGTGCCAGCAGCGTAGCACGAACGGGGGACAGGGGGCTCTATGAGCAGTTCTTC. The chain couples TRBV9 to TRBJ2-1, with 12 bases matching TRBD1. CDR3 length: 18 amino acids. V was clipped by 0 bases and J by 8 bases; unmatched bases: 12. Germline V gives CDR1 SGDLS, CDR2 YYNGEE.

The chain joins TRBV11-3 to TRBJ2-1, with D unclear. Germline CDR1 is SGHNT and CDR2 is YENEEA. The V end lost 3 bases, the J end lost 8 bases, and 14 bases lay between the germline ends. This CDR3 is 14 amino acids long. CDR3 DNA sequence: TGTGCCAGCAGCTTGAGCTCGCCTACGGATGAGCAGTTCTTC. This sequence encodes CASSLSSPTDEQFF.

This chain links TRBV4-1 with TRBJ2-7; TRBD1 is a possible D gene (6 bases). Trimming stripped 0 bases from V and 5 bases from J, with 14 bases between. The germline CDR1 and CDR2 sequences are MGHRA and YSYEKL. This CDR3 is built from 15 residues. This CDR3 is CASSQDWPRGNEQYV. DNA of the CDR3: TGCGCCAGCAGCCAAGATTGGCCCAGGGGCAACGAGCAGTACGTC.